The T cell receptor (beta chain) described here comes from a study of vaccination effects on CD4 cells after COVID-19. Study summary: The vaccine given was either BNT162b2 or mRNA-1273, in two doses.

The data were produced by immunoSEQ multiplex PCR, yet TCRdb's version contains in-frame clones alone and is incomplete. The data show over 30,000 clones, around 67% seen once. Concerning this clone itself: Its specificity is not known.

The CDR3 contains 14 residues. Trimming took 0 bases from V and 1 from J, leaving 5 bases between them. The germline V gene encodes CDR1 MRHNA and CDR2 SNTAGT. ViraFEST used viral peptide pools to expand antigen-specific CD4+ T cells before sequencing. The culture ran for around nine days, and then CD4+ T cells were isolated. Testing of the vaccine recipients showed negative nucleocapsid antibodies and no prior SARS-CoV-2 infection. The sequencing here drew on CD4+ T cells from PBMCs cultured with SARS-CoV-2 spike peptides, taken before COVID-19 vaccination. The clonotype was recovered from a human donor who received a COVID-19 vaccine. The rearrangement joins TRBV6-4 to TRBJ2-3; D gene unclear. Here the CDR3 reads CASSDSIGTDTQYF. The CDR3 nucleotides are TGTGCCAGCAGTGACTCGATAGGCACAGATACGCAGTATTTT.